This T cell receptor beta chain was identified in a study of response to subunit inactivated influenza vaccine. TCRdb analysed the RT-PCR reads with MiXCR anew, one entry per CDR3 protein. There are a few hundred thousand distinct CDR3 sequences in the sample; 9.5% to 15% occur only once, and under 10% lies in the top ten. Germline loops: CDR1 MDHEN, CDR2 SYDVKM. This CDR3 has 13 residues. V lost 6 bases, J lost 2 bases, and 4 bases stayed unmatched. The chain uses TRBV28 and TRBJ2-7; 7 nucleotides line up with TRBD1. The specimen comprised non-naive T cells sorted from PBMCs, sampled approximately 15 days before vaccination. This receptor was taken from a man between 45 and 60 years old who received an inactivated influenza vaccine. DNA for the CDR3: TGTGCCAGCAGACAGGGGCCCGCCTACGAGCAGTACTTC. Protein sequence: CASRQGPAYEQYF.